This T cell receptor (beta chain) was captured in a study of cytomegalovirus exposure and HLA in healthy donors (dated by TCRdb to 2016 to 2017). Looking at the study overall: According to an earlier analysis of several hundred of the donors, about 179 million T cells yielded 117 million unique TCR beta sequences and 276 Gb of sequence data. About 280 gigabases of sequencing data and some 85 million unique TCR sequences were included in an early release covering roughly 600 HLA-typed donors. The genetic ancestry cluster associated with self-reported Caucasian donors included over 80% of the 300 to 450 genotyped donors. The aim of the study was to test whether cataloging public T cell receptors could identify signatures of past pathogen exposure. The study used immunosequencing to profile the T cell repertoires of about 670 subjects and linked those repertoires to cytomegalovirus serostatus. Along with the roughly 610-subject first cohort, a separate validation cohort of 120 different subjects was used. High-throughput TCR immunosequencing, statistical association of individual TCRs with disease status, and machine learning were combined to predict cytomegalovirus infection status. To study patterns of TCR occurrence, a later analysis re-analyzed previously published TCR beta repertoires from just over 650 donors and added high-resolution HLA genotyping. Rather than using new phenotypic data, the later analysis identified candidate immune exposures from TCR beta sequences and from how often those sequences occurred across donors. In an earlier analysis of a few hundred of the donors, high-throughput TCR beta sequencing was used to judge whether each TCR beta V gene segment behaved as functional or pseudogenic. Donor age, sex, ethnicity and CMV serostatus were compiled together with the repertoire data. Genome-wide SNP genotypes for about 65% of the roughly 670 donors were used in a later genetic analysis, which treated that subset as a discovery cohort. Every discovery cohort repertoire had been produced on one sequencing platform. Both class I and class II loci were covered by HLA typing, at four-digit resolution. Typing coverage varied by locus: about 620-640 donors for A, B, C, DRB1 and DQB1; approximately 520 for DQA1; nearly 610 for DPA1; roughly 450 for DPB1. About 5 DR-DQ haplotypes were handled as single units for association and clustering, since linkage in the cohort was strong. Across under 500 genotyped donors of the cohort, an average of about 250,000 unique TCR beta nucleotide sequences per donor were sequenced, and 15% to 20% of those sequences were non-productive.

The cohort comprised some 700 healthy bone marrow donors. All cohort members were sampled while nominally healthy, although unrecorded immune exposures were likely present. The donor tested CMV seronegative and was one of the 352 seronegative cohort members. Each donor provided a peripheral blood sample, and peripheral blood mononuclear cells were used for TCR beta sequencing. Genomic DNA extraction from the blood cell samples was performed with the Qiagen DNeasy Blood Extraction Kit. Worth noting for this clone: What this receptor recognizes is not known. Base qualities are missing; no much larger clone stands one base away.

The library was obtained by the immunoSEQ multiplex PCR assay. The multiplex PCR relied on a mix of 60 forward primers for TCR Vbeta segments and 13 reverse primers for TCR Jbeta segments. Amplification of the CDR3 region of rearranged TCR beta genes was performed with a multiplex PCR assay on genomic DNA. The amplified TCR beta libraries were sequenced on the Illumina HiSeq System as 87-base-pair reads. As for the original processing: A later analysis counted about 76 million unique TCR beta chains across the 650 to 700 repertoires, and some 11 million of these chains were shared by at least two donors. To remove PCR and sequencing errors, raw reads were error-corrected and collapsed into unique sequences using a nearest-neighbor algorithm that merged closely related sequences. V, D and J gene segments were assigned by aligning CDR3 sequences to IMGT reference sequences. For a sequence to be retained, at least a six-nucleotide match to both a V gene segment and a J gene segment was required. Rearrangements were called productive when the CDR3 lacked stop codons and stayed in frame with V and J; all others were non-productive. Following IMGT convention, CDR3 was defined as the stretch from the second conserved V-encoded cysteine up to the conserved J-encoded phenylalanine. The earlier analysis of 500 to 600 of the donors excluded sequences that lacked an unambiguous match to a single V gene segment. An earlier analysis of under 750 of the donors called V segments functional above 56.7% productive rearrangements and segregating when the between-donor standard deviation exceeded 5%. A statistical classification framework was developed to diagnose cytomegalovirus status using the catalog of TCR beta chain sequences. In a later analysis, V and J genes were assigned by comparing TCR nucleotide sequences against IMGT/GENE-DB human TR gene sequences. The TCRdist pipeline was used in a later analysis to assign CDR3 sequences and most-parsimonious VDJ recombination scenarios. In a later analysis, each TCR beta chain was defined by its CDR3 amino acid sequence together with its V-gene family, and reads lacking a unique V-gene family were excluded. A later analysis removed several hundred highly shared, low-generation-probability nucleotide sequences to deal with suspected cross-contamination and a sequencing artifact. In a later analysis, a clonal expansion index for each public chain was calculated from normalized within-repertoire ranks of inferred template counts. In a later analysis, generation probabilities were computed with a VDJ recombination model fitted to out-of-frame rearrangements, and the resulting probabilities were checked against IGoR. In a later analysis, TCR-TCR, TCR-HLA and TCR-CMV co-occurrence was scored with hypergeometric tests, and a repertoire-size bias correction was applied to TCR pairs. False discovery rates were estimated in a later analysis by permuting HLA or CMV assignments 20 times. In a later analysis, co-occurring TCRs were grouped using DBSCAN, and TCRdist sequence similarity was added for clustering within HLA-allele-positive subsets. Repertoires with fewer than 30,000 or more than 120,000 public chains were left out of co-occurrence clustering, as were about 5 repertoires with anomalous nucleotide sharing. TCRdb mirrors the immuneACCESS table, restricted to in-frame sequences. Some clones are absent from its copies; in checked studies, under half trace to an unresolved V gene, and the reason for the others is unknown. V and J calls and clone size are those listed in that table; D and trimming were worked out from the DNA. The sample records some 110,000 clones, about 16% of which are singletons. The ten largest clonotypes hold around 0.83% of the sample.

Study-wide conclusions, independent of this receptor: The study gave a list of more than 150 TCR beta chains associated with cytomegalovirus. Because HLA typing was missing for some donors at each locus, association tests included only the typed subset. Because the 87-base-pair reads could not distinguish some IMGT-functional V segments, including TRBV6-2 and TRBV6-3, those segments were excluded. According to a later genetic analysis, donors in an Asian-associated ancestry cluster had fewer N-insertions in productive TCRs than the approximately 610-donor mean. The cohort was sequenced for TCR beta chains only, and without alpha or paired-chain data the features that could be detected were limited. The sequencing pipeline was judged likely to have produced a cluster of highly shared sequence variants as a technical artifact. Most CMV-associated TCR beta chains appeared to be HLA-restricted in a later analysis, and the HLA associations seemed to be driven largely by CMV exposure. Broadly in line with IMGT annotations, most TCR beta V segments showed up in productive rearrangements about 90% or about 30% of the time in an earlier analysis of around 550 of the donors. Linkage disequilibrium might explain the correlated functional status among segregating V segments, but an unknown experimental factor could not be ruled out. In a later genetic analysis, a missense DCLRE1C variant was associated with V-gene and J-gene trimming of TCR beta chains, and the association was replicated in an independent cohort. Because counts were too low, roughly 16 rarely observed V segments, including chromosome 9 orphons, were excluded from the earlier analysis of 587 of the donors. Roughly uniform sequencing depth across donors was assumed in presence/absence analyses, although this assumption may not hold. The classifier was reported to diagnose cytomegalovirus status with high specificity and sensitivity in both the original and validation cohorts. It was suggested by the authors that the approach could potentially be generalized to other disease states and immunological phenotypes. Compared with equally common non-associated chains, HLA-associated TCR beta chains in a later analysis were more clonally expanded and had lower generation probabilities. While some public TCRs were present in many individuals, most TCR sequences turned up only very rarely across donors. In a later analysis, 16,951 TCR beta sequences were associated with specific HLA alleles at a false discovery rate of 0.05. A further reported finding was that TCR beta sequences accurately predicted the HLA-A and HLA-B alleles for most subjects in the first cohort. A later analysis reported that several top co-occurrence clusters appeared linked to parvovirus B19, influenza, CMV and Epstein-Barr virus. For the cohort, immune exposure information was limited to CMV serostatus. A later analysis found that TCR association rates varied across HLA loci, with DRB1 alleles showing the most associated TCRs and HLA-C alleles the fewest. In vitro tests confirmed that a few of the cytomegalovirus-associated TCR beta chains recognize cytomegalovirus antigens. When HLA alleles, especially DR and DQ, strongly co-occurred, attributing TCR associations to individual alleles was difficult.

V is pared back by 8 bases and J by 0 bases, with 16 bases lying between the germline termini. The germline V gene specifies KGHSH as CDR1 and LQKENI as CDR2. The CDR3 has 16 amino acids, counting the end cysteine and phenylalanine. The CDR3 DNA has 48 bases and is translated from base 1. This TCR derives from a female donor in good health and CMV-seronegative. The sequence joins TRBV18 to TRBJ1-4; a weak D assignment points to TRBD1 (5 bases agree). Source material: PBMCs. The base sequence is TGTGCCAGCGCAGCGGGACGGATCACAACTAATGAAAAACTGTTTTTT. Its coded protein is CASAAGRITTNEKLFF.